Sequencing of this T cell receptor beta chain was carried out in a study of immune characterization of retroperitoneal liposarcoma. TCRdb independently ran MiXCR on the PCR reads; one entry per CDR3 protein. This table holds about 12,000 distinct CDR3 sequences, approximately 48% found once. Germline V gene sequence: CDR1 MNHEY, CDR2 SMNVEV (reference sequence). This CDR3 is built from 13 residues. Between the trimmed V and J ends, which lost 3 bases and 1 base, there was a span of 6 bases. This receptor was taken from a female donor with retroperitoneal liposarcoma. Sequencing used tumor tissue. V usage is TRBV27 and J usage is TRBJ2-5; no clear D gene. The CDR3 sequence is CASSLVFQETQYF. CDR3 DNA sequence: TGTGCCAGCAGTTTGGTCTTCCAAGAGACCCAGTACTTC.